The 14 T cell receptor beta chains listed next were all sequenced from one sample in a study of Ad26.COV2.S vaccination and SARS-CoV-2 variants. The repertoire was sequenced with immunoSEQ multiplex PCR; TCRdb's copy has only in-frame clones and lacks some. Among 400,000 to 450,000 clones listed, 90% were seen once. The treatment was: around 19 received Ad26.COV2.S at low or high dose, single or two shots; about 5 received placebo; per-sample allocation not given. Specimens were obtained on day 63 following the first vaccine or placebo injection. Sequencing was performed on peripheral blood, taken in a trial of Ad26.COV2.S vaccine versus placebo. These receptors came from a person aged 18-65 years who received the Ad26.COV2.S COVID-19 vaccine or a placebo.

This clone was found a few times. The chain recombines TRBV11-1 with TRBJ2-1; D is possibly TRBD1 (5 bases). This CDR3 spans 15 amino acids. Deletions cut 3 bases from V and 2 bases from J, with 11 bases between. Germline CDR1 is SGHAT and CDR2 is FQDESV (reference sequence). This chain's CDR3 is CASSLGQSTYNEQFF. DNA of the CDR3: TGTGCCAGCAGCTTGGGGCAGTCCACCTACAATGAGCAGTTCTTC.

CDR3 sequence reads: CASSLEQGNSPLHF. DNA for the CDR3: TGTGCCAGCAGCTTGGAACAGGGGAATTCACCCCTCCACTTT. The V call is TRBV5-4, the J call TRBJ1-6; TRBD1 aligns across 7 bases. Germline V CDR1 and CDR2: SGHNT, YYREEE (reference sequence). The CDR3 has 14 amino acids. V lost 0 bases to trimming and J lost 7 bases; unmatched junction nucleotides: 1.

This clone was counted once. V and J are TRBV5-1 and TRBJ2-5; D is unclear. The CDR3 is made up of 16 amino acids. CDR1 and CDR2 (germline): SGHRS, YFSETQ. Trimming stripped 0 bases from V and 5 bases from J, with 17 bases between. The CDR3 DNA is TGCGCCAGCAGCTTGGCCTCCGTCTCTAGATCTGAGACCCAGTACTTC. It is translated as CASSLASVSRSETQYF.

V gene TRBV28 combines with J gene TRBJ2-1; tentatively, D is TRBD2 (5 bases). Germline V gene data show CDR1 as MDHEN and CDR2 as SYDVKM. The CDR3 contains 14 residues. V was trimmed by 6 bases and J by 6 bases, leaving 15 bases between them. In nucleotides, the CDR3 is TGTGCCAGCAGCACCCCAGGTAGCGTCAATGAGCAGTTCTTC. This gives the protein CASSTPGSVNEQFF.

This CDR3 is CASSTPGQHTEAFF. For the CDR3, the DNA is TGTGCCAGCAGTACGCCGGGACAGCACACTGAAGCTTTCTTT. The rearrangement joins TRBV28 to TRBJ1-1; 7 bases are a match to TRBD1. The trim removed 5 bases at V and 3 bases at J, leaving 6 bases unmatched. Germline V CDR1 and CDR2: MDHEN, SYDVKM. The CDR3 loop spans 14 amino acids.

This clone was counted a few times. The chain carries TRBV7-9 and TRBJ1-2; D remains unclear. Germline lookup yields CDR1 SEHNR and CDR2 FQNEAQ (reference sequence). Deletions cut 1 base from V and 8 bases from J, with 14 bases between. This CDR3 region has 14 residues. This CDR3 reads CASSLGRGWQGYTF. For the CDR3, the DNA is TGTGCCAGCAGCTTAGGTCGCGGATGGCAAGGCTACACCTTC. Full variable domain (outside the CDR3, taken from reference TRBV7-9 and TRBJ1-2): DTGVSQNPRHKITKRGQNVTFRCDPISEHNRLYWYRQTLGQGPEFLTYFQNEAQLEKSRLLSDRFSAERPKGSFSTLEIQRTEQGDSAMYLCASSLGRGWQGYTFGSGTRLTVV.

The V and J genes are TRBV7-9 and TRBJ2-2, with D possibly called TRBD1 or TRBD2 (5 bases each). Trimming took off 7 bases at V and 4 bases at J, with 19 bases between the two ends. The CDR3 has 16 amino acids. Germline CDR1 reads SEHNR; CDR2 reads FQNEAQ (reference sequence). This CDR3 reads CASTPETRAGTGELFF. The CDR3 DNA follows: TGTGCCAGCACCCCGGAGACCAGGGCGGGCACCGGGGAGCTGTTTTTT.

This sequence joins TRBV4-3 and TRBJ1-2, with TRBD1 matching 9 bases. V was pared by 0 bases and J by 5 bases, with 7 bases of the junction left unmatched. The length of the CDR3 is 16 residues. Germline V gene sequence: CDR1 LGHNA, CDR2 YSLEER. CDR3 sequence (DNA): TGCGCCAGCAGCCAAGATGTAACAGGGGGCGGTTATGGCTACACCTTC. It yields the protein CASSQDVTGGGYGYTF.

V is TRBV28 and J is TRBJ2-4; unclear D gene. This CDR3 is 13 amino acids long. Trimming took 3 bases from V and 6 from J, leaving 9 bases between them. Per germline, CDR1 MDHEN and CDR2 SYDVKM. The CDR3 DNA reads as TGTGCCAGCAGTTTGGGCCAGACAAACATTCAGTACTTC. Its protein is CASSLGQTNIQYF.

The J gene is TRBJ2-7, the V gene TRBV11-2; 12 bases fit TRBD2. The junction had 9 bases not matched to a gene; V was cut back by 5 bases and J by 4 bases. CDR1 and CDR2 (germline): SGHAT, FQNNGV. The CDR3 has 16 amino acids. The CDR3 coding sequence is TGTGCCAGCAGCCCCCCCATACTAGCGGGAGGTTACGAGCAGTACTTC. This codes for CASSPPILAGGYEQYF.

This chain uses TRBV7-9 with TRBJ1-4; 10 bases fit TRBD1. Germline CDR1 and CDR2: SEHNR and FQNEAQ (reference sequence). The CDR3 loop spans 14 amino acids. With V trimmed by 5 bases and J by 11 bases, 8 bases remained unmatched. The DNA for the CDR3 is TGTGCCAGCAGCGACGTAGGACAGGGGGACAAACTGTTTTTT. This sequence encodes CASSDVGQGDKLFF.

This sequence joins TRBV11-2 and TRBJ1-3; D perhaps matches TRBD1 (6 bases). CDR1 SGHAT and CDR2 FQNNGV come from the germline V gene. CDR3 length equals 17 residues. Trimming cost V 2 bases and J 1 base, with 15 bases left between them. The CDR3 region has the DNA TGTGCCAGCAGCTTACTCCGTGTAGGGGGTTCTGGAAACACCATATATTTT. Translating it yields CASSLLRVGGSGNTIYF.

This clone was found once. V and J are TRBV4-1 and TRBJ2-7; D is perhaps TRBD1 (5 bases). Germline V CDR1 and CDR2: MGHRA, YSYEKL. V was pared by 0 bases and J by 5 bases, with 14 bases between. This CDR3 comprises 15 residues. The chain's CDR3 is CASSQDGLGQNEQYF. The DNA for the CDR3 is TGCGCCAGCAGCCAAGATGGCCTAGGACAAAACGAGCAGTACTTC.

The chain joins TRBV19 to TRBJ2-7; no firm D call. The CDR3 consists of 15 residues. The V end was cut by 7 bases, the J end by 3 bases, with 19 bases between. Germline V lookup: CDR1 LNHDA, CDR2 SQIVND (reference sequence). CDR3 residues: CASTTSGQYGYEQYF. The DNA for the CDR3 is TGTGCCAGTACTACCTCCGGGCAGTACGGCTACGAGCAGTACTTC.